This TCR beta chain originates from a study of T-cell reconstitution after alpha-beta-depleted transplantation in children. Overall study results and limits: At one year after transplant, newly produced T cells mostly accounted for T-cell counts and diversity. In patients about two months after transplant, alpha-beta T cells reportedly arose from several hundred expanded graft clones.

TCRbeta library preparation incorporated unique molecular identifiers. TCRdb fed the PCR reads into MiXCR, producing one record per CDR3 protein. The sample shows about a million distinct CDR3 sequences, about 29% of them seen only once. CDR3 size: 17 residues. Trimming left V 4 bases short and J 0 bases short, with 18 bases between. CDR1 is SGHRS and CDR2 is YFSETQ in the germline V gene. In the case of this clonotype: The antigen remains undetermined.

The sequences come from PBMCs, mostly from graft donor cells, collected 360 days after TCRalphabeta/CD19-depleted stem cell transplant. The V gene is TRBV5-1, the J gene TRBJ2-3; the D gene is possibly TRBD1 (6 bases). The TCR was taken from a boy younger than two who had a stem cell transplant for SCID, so the T cells may come from the graft donor. CDR3 in DNA: TGCGCCAGCAGCATGGGACACAGGGACCCAAGCACAGATACGCAGTATTTT. It is translated as CASSMGHRDPSTDTQYF.